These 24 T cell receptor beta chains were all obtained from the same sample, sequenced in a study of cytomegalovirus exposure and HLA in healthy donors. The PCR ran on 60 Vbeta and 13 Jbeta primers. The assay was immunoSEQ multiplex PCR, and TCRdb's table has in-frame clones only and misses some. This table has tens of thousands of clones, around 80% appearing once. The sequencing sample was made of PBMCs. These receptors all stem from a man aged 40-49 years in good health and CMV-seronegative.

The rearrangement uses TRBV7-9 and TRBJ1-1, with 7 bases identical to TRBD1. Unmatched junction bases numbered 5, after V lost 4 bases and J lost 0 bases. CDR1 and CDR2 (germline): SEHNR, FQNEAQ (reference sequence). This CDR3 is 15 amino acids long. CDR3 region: CASSYWTGLNTEAFF. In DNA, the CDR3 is TGTGCCAGCAGCTACTGGACAGGTTTGAACACTGAAGCTTTCTTT.

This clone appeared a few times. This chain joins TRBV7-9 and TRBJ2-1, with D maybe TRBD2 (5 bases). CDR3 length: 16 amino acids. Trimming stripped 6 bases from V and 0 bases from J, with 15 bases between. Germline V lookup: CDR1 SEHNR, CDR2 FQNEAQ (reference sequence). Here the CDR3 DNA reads TGTGCCAGCAGTCCCATCCGGGGTAGCTCCTACAATGAGCAGTTCTTC. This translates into CASSPIRGSSYNEQFF.

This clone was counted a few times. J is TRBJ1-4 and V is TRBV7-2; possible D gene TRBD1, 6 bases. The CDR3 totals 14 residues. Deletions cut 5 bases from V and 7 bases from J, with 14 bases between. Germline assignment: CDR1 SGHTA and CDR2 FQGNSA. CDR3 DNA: TGTGCCAGCAGCGCTGAACAGGGATCTGAAAAACTGTTTTTT. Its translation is CASSAEQGSEKLFF.

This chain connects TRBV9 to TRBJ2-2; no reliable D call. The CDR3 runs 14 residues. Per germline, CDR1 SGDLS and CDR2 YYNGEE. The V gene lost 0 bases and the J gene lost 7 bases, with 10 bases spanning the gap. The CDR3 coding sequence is TGTGCCAGCAGCGTAGTCCCCTCCGGCGGGGAGCTGTTTTTT. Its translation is CASSVVPSGGELFF.

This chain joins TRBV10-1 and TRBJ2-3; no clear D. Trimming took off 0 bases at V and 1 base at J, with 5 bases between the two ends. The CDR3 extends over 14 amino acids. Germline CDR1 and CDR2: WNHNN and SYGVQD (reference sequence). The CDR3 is CASSESGGTDTQYF. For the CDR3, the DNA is TGCGCCAGCAGTGAGTCAGGAGGCACAGATACGCAGTATTTT.

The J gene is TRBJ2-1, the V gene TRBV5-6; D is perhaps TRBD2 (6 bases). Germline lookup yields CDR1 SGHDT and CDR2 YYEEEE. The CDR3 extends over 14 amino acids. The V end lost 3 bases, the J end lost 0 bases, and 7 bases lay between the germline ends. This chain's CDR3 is CASSSGSSYNEQFF. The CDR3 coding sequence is TGTGCCAGCAGCTCCGGGAGCTCCTACAATGAGCAGTTCTTC.

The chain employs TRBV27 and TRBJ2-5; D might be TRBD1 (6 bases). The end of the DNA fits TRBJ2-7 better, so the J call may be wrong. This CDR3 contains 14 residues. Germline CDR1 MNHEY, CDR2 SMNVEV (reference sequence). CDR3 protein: CASSLQGTYYEQYF. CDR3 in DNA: TGTGCCAGCAGTCTACAGGGCACCTACTACGAGCAGTACTTC.

The CDR3: CASSLTGNQPQHF. The CDR3 DNA sequence: TGTGCCAGCAGTTTGACAGGGAATCAGCCCCAGCATTTT. V and J are TRBV6-6 and TRBJ1-5, with TRBD1 matching 7 bases. Trimming took 4 bases from V and 4 from J; bases not matched to a gene: 1. CDR3 length: 13 residues. Germline CDR1 MNHNY, CDR2 SVGAGI (reference sequence).

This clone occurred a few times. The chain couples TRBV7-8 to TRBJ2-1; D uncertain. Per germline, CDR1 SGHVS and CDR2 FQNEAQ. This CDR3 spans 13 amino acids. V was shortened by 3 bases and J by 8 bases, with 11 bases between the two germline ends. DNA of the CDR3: TGTGCCAGCAGCTTCCCCAAGTCGGATGAGCAGTTCTTC. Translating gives CASSFPKSDEQFF.

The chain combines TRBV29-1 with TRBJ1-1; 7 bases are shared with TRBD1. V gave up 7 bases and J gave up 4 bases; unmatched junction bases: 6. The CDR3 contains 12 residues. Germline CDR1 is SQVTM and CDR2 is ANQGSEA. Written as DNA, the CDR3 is TGCAGCGCTGTACAGGGGACCACTGAAGCTTTCTTT. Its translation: CSAVQGTTEAFF. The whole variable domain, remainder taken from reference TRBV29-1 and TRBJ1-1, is SAVISQKPSRDICQRGTSLTIQCQVDSQVTMMFWYRQQPGQSLTLIATANQGSEATYESGFVIDKFPISRPNLTFSTLTVSNMSPEDSSIYLCSAVQGTTEAFFGQGTRLTVV.

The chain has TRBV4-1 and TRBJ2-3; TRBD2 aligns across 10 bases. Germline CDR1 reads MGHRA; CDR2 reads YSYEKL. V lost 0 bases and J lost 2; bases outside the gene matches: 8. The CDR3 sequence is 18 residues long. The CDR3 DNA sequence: TGCGCCAGCAGCCAAGATACGAGGACTAGCGGATTCACAGATACGCAGTATTTT. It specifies CASSQDTRTSGFTDTQYF.

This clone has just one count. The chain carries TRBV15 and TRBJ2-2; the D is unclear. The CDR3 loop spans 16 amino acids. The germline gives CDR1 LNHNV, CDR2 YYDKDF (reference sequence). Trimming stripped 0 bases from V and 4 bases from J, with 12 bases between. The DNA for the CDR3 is TGTGCCACCAGCAGAGATCCCACGGGTCGCACCGGGGAGCTGTTTTTT. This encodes CATSRDPTGRTGELFF.

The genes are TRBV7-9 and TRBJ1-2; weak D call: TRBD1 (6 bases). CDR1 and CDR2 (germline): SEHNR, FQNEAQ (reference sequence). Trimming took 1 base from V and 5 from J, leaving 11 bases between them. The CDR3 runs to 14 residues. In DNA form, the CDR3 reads TGTGCCAGCAGCTTAGAGGGCAGGGGTTATGGCTACACCTTC. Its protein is CASSLEGRGYGYTF. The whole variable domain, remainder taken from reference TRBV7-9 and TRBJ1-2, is DTGVSQNPRHKITKRGQNVTFRCDPISEHNRLYWYRQTLGQGPEFLTYFQNEAQLEKSRLLSDRFSAERPKGSFSTLEIQRTEQGDSAMYLCASSLEGRGYGYTFGSGTRLTVV.

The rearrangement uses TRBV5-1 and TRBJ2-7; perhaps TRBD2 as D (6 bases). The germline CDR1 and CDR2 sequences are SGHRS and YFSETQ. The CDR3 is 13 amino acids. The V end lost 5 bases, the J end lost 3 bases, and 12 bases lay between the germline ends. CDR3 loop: CASSSRGFYEQYF. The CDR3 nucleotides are TGCGCCAGCAGTTCTCGGGGGTTCTACGAGCAGTACTTC.

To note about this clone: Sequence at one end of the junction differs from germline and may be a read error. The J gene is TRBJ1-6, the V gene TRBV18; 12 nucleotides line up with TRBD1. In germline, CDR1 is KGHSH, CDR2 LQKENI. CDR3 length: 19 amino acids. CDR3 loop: CASSPSGTGGLSNNSPLHF. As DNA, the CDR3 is TGTGCCAGCTCACCGTCAGGGACAGGGGGCCTCTCCAATAATTCACCCCTCCACTTT. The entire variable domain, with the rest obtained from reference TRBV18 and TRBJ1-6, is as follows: NAGVMQNPRHLVRRRGQEARLRCSPMKGHSHVYWYRQLPEEGLKFMVYLQKENIIDESGMPKERFSAEFPKEGPSILRIQQVVRGDSAAYFCASSPSGTGGLSNNSPLHFGNGTRLTVT.

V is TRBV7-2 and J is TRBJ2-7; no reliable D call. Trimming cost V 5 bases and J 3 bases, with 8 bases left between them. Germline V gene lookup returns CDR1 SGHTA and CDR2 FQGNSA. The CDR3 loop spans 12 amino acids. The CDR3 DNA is TGTGCCAGCAGCCCACAGAGCTACGAGCAGTACTTC. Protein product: CASSPQSYEQYF. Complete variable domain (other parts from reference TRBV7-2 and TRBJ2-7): GAGVSQSPSNKVTEKGKDVELRCDPISGHTALYWYRQSLGQGLEFLIYFQGNSAPDKSGLPSDRFSAERTGGSVSTLTIQRTQQEDSAVYLCASSPQSYEQYFGPGTRLTVT.

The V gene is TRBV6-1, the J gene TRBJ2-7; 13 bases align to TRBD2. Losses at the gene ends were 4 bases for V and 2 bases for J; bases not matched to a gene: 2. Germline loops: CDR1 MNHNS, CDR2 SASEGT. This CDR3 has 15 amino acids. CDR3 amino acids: CASSGTSGGTYEQYF. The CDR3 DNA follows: TGTGCCAGCAGTGGGACTAGCGGGGGTACCTACGAGCAGTACTTC.

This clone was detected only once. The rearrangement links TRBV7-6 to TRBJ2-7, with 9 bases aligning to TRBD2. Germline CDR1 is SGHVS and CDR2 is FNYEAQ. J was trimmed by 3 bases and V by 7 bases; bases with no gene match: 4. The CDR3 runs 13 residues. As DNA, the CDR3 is TGTGCCAGCACGAAAGCGGGGGGCTACGAGCAGTACTTC. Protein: CASTKAGGYEQYF.

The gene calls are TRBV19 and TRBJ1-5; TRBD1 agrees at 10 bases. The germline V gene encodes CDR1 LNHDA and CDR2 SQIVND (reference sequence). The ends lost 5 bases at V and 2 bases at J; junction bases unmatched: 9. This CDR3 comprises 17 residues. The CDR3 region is CASSLGTGVLGNQPQHF. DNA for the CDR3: TGTGCCAGTAGTCTGGGGACAGGGGTTTTAGGCAATCAGCCCCAGCATTTT.

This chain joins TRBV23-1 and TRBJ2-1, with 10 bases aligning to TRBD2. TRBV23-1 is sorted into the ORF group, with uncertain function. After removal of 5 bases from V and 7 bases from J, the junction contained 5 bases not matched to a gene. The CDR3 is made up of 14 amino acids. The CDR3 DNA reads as TGCGCCAGCAGTAAGCGGGGGGGCCTTAATGAGCAGTTCTTC. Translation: CASSKRGGLNEQFF.

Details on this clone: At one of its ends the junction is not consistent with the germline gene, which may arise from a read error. DNA for the CDR3: TGTGCCAGCAGCTTGGACATCGTCTACGATGAGCAGTTCTTC. Its protein product is CASSLDIVYDEQFF. V is TRBV7-9 and J is TRBJ2-1, with TRBD1 as a possible D gene (5 bases). The CDR3 contains 14 residues. CDR1 SEHNR and CDR2 FQNEAQ come from the germline V gene (reference sequence).

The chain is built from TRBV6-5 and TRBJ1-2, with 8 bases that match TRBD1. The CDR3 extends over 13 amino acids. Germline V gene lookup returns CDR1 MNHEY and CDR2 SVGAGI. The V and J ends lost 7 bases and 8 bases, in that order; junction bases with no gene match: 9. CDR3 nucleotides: TGTGCCAGCACCGCGGACAGGGCAGGAGGCTACACCTTC. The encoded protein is CASTADRAGGYTF.

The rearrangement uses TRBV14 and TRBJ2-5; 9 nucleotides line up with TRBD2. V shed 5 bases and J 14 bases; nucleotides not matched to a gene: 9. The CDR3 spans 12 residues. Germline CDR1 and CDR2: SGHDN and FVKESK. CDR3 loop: CASSYSGSTLYF. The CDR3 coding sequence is TGTGCCAGCAGCTATAGCGGGAGTACCCTTTACTTC.

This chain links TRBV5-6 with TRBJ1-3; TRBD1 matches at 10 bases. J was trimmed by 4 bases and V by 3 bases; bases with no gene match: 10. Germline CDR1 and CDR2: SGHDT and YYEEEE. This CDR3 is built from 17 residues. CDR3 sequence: CASSYLDRGLHGNTIYF. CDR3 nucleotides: TGTGCCAGCAGCTACTTAGACAGGGGGCTTCACGGAAACACCATATATTTT. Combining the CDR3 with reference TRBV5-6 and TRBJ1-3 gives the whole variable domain DAGVTQSPTHLIKTRGQQVTLRCSPKSGHDTVSWYQQALGQGPQFIFQYYEEEERQRGNFPDRFSGHQFPNYSSELNVNALLLGDSALYLCASSYLDRGLHGNTIYFGEGSWLTVV.